This T cell receptor (beta chain) was sequenced in a study of blood T cell repertoires in COVID-19. Overall study context: PBMCs, B-cell-depleted T cells, or T cells provided the cDNA or gDNA that made up the material.

Method: immunoSEQ multiplex PCR; TCRdb's copy keeps in-frame clones and lacks some. This sample carries some 240,000 clones, 90% of them seen once, and the ten largest clones take about 2.1%. V lost 0 bases and J 7 bases, leaving 12 bases between the germline ends. CDR1 is SQVTM and CDR2 is ANQGSEA in the germline V gene. The CDR3 totals 13 residues. This sequence was found in a woman aged 60-70 years with COVID-19, enrolled during active disease. J is TRBJ2-5 and V is TRBV29-1; possibly TRBD1 for D (5 bases). The source material was peripheral blood. The chain's CDR3 is CSVEEATGATQYF. The CDR3, as DNA: TGCAGCGTTGAAGAAGCAACAGGAGCGACCCAGTACTTC.